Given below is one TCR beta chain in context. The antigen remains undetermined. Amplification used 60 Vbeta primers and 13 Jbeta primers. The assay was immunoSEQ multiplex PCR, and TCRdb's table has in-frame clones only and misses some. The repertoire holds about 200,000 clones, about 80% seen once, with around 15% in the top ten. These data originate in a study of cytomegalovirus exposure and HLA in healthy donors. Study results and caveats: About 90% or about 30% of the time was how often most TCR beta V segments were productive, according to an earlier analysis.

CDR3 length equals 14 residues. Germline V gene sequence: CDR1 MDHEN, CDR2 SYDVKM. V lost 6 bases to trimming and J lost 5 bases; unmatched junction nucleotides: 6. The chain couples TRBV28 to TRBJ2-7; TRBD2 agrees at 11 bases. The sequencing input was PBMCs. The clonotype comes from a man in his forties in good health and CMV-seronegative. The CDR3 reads CASSLTSGTNEQYF. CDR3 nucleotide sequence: TGTGCCAGCAGCCTGACTAGCGGGACAAACGAGCAGTACTTC.